Below, 14 T cell receptor beta chains from the same sample are listed, as sequenced in a study of blood T cell repertoires in COVID-19. The method was immunoSEQ multiplex PCR; TCRdb's version includes in-frame clones alone and lacks a portion of them. The sample includes more than 300,000 clones, about 88% of them seen just once. Material: PBMCs or T cells enriched from blood (not recorded which). All receptors come from a woman between 18 and 29 years old who had recovered from COVID-19.

V usage is TRBV4-3 and J usage is TRBJ1-1; D gene ambiguous. V was clipped by 2 bases and J by 0 bases, with 13 bases between them. The CDR3 totals 16 residues. Germline CDR1 and CDR2: LGHNA and YSLEER. CDR3 DNA: TGCGCCAGCAGCCAACTCCTGGGGAGGGTGAACACTGAAGCTTTCTTT. Translating gives CASSQLLGRVNTEAFF.

The sample holds one count of this clone. The gene calls are TRBV6-2 or TRBV6-3 and TRBJ2-7; D is possibly TRBD2 (5 bases). The CDR3 consists of 17 residues. Germline CDR1 and CDR2: MNHEY and SVGEGT. V was clipped by 0 bases and J by 0 bases, with 15 bases between them. CDR3 sequence (DNA): TGTGCCAGCAGTTACTCGAAAGGAGGATCCAGCTCCTACGAGCAGTACTTC. This encodes CASSYSKGGSSSYEQYF.

The chain combines TRBV29-1 with TRBJ2-1; weak D call: TRBD1 (6 bases). V was shortened by 0 bases and J by 1 base, with 13 bases between the two germline ends. Germline V lookup: CDR1 SQVTM, CDR2 ANQGSEA. The CDR3 runs 16 residues. The CDR3 region has the DNA TGCAGCGTTGAAGACCTCCGGGACATATCCTACAATGAGCAGTTCTTC. Its translation is CSVEDLRDISYNEQFF.

This chain joins TRBV3-1 (or the pseudogene TRBV3-2) and TRBJ2-7, with 9 nucleotides matching TRBD2. The CDR3 spans 15 residues. In germline, CDR1 is LGHDT, CDR2 YNNKEL (reference sequence). Germline trimming cut 3 bases from V and 1 base from J; bases unmatched to any gene: 4. The CDR3 DNA reads TGTGCCAGCAGCCAGGGGACTAGCAGGTCCTACGAGCAGTACTTC. It yields the protein CASSQGTSRSYEQYF.

This rearrangement joins TRBV27 to TRBJ1-1; D gene uncertain. Germline CDR1 reads MNHEY; CDR2 reads SMNVEV (reference sequence). The CDR3 spans 14 residues. V lost 4 bases to trimming and J lost 3 bases, with 12 bases between them. The CDR3 here is CASSSRVRDTEAFF. The CDR3 DNA reads as TGTGCCAGCAGTTCCAGAGTGAGGGACACTGAAGCTTTCTTT.

J is TRBJ1-1 and V is TRBV25-1; 7 bases map to TRBD1. The V gene end was trimmed by 8 bases and the J gene end by 0 bases; junction bases not matched to a gene: 9. CDR3 length: 15 residues. CDR1 and CDR2 from the germline V gene are MGHDK and SYGVNS. CDR3 region: CASQDRDPVNTEAFF. CDR3 coding DNA: TGTGCCAGCCAAGACAGGGATCCCGTGAACACTGAAGCTTTCTTT.

The chain employs TRBV27 and TRBJ2-1, with 14 nucleotides matching TRBD2. The V gene end was trimmed by 6 bases and the J gene end by 8 bases; junction bases not matched to a gene: 3. Per germline, CDR1 MNHEY and CDR2 SMNVEV (reference sequence). The CDR3 consists of 14 residues. The CDR3, as DNA: TGTGCCAGCAGACCGGGACTAGCGGGGGATGAGCAGTTCTTC. Its protein product is CASRPGLAGDEQFF.

This CDR3 reads CASSYGQGTDTQYF. The CDR3, as DNA: TGCGCCAGCAGCTACGGACAGGGCACAGATACGCAGTATTTT. J is TRBJ2-3 and V is TRBV5-1; 7 bases line up with TRBD1. The CDR3 sequence is 14 residues long. The trim removed 3 bases at V and 1 base at J, leaving 2 bases unmatched. Germline V gives CDR1 SGHRS, CDR2 YFSETQ. The full variable domain, its missing parts supplied by reference TRBV5-1 and TRBJ2-3, is KAGVTQTPRYLIKTRGQQVTLSCSPISGHRSVSWYQQTPGQGLQFLFEYFSETQRNKGNFPGRFSGRQFSNSRSEMNVSTLELGDSALYLCASSYGQGTDTQYFGPGTRLTVL.

V gene TRBV10-3 combines with J gene TRBJ2-3; tentative D call: TRBD2 (5 bases). Germline V lookup: CDR1 ENHRY, CDR2 SYGVKD. The V end was cut by 4 bases, the J end by 1 base, with 9 bases between. The CDR3 sequence is 14 residues long. CDR3 loop: CAISVNSGTDTQYF. The CDR3 nucleotides are TGTGCCATCAGTGTTAATAGCGGCACAGATACGCAGTATTTT.

In nucleotides, the CDR3 is TGTGCCAGCAGTGTGCTAGCGGGGGGGCCAAACTACAATGAGCAGTTCTTC. Its protein is CASSVLAGGPNYNEQFF. The V gene is TRBV2, the J gene TRBJ2-1; TRBD2 agrees at 12 bases. The CDR3 spans 17 residues. V shed 4 bases, J shed 3 bases, and the junction held 7 bases outside the gene matches. From germline, CDR1 is SNHLY and CDR2 FYNNEI.

V usage is TRBV2 and J usage is TRBJ1-5; TRBD1 matches at 11 bases. CDR1 SNHLY and CDR2 FYNNEI come from the germline V gene. The CDR3 is made up of 16 amino acids. V was pared by 10 bases and J by 4 bases, with 12 bases of the junction left unmatched. The CDR3 coding sequence is TGTGCCATCGGACAGGGGGCGGGAACGGGGAATCAGCCCCAGCATTTT. Its protein is CAIGQGAGTGNQPQHF. The complete variable domain, with remaining parts taken from reference TRBV2 and TRBJ1-5, reads EPEVTQTPSHQVTQMGQEVILRCVPISNHLYFYWYRQILGQKVEFLVSFYNNEISEKSEIFDDQFSVERPDGSNFTLKIRSTKLEDSAMYFCAIGQGAGTGNQPQHFGDGTRLSIL.

J is TRBJ1-1 and V is TRBV9, with 7 bases lining up with TRBD1. Germline V gives CDR1 SGDLS, CDR2 YYNGEE. CDR3 size: 11 residues. V lost 3 bases and J lost 10; bases outside the gene matches: 3. The CDR3 protein is CASSGDSSAFF. The CDR3 DNA is TGTGCCAGCAGCGGGGACAGTTCAGCTTTCTTT.

The CDR3 protein is CASSRYPGQGAEAFF. The DNA for the CDR3 is TGTGCCAGCTCACGCTATCCGGGACAGGGTGCTGAAGCTTTCTTT. V and J are TRBV18 and TRBJ1-1, with 9 bases lining up with TRBD1. Germline V lookup: CDR1 KGHSH, CDR2 LQKENI. With 4 bases clipped from V and 6 bases from J, the junction kept 9 bases outside the gene matches. The CDR3 consists of 15 residues.

This sequence joins TRBV9 and TRBJ1-1; the match to TRBD1 covers 8 bases. Looked up from germline, CDR1 is SGDLS and CDR2 is YYNGEE. This CDR3 has 12 amino acids. Unmatched junction bases numbered 1, after V lost 2 bases and J lost 7 bases. The DNA for the CDR3 is TGTGCCAGCAGCGTTACAGGGGGTGAAGCTTTCTTT. Residues: CASSVTGGEAFF.